This T cell receptor (beta chain) is from a study of cytomegalovirus exposure and HLA in healthy donors. Findings and limits, study-wide: There was a cluster of highly shared sequence variants that was likely a sequencing artifact.

There are 16 residues in the CDR3. Per germline, CDR1 SGHVS and CDR2 FQNEAQ. V was pared by 7 bases and J by 0 bases, with 17 bases between. This clone turned up a few times. Antigen: not known. The PCR was carried out with 60 Vbeta primers and 13 Jbeta primers. Sequenced by immunoSEQ multiplex PCR; TCRdb stores in-frame clones only, minus some. The data contain more than 95,000 clones, 10% of them seen just once; the ten biggest clones take up under 6%. This rearrangement joins TRBV7-8 to TRBJ2-3; the D gene is possibly TRBD2 (6 bases). Sequencing was carried out using PBMCs. The clonotype comes from a man aged 40-49 years in good health and CMV-seropositive. In DNA, the CDR3 is TGTGCCAGCAAGCGAGAGCGGGCGACTAGCACAGATACGCAGTATTTT. This gives the protein CASKRERATSTDTQYF. Full variable domain (rest looked up from reference TRBV7-8 and TRBJ2-3): GAGVSQSPRYKVAKRGQDVALRCDPISGHVSLFWYQQALGQGPEFLTYFQNEAQLDKSGLPSDRFFAERPEGSVSTLKIQRTQQEDSAVYLCASKRERATSTDTQYFGPGTRLTVL.